Below, one TCR beta chain is given with its context. The germline gives CDR1 DFQATT, CDR2 SNEGSKA (reference sequence). V was pared by 6 bases and J by 4 bases, with 18 bases between. CDR3 length: 14 amino acids. These data come from a study of blood T cells in healthy people across ages. Primers used in a second PCR of about 6 to 11 cycles were a sample-barcoded 5' primer and a J-beta primer mix. TCRdb passed the 5' RACE reads through MiXCR, listing each CDR3 protein once. The sample carries about 1.8 million distinct CDR3 sequences, roughly 49% recorded once. The gene calls are TRBV20-1 and TRBJ2-5, with D possibly being TRBD1 or TRBD2 (5 bases each). This sequence was found in a woman between 40 and 50 years old in good health. The sequenced material came from blood. The DNA for the CDR3 is TGCAGTGCCCCTAAGGTGGGGGTGAGAGAGACCCAGTACTTC. The encoded protein is CSAPKVGVRETQYF.